Reported below is one T cell receptor beta chain. Relative to the germline gene, one junction end is altered; a read error may explain this. This record comes from a study of T cells after yellow fever vaccination. They built TCR cDNA with 5'RACE template switching, a step that put in a universal primer site and UMIs. A single record per CDR3 protein comes from TCRdb applying MiXCR to the 5' RACE reads. The table lists hundreds of thousands of distinct CDR3 sequences, roughly an eighth of them singletons. CDR1 is KGHDR, CDR2 SFDVKD, per germline. The CDR3 covers 17 residues. The origin of this receptor is a man aged 25-40 years who received the YFV17D yellow fever vaccine. This material consisted of PBMCs, taken on the day of the yellow fever booster vaccination. This sequence joins TRBV24-1 and TRBJ2-2, with TRBD1 matching over 7 bases. The CDR3 is CVTLAQYRGKLHRELFF. The CDR3 DNA reads TGTGTCACCCTTGCACAATACAGGGGAAAATTACACCGGGAGCTGTTTTTT.